This T cell receptor (beta chain) was found in a study of cytomegalovirus exposure and HLA in healthy donors. General study results and limits: Diagnosis of cytomegalovirus status made by the classifier reportedly showed high specificity and sensitivity. 164 TCR beta chains were listed as cytomegalovirus-associated.

Concerning this clone: The target antigen is unknown.

This table comes from immunoSEQ multiplex PCR, and its TCRdb copy is limited to in-frame clones, with some not included. Among 100,000 to 150,000 clones listed, over 75% were seen once. This CDR3 has 13 residues. The V gene's germline CDR1 is LNHDA and CDR2 SQIVND (reference sequence). The V end lost 7 bases, the J end lost 5 bases, and 14 bases lay between the germline ends. Donors were drawn from the approximately 120-subject validation cohort, separate from the roughly 700-subject first cohort. The source of this sequence is a woman aged 25-40 years in good health and CMV-seronegative. V usage is TRBV19 and J usage is TRBJ1-2; the D is unclear. Material for sequencing was PBMCs. Written as DNA, the CDR3 is TGTGCCAGTATCGGGAACGGAGTTTATGGCTACACCTTC. Translated, it gives CASIGNGVYGYTF.